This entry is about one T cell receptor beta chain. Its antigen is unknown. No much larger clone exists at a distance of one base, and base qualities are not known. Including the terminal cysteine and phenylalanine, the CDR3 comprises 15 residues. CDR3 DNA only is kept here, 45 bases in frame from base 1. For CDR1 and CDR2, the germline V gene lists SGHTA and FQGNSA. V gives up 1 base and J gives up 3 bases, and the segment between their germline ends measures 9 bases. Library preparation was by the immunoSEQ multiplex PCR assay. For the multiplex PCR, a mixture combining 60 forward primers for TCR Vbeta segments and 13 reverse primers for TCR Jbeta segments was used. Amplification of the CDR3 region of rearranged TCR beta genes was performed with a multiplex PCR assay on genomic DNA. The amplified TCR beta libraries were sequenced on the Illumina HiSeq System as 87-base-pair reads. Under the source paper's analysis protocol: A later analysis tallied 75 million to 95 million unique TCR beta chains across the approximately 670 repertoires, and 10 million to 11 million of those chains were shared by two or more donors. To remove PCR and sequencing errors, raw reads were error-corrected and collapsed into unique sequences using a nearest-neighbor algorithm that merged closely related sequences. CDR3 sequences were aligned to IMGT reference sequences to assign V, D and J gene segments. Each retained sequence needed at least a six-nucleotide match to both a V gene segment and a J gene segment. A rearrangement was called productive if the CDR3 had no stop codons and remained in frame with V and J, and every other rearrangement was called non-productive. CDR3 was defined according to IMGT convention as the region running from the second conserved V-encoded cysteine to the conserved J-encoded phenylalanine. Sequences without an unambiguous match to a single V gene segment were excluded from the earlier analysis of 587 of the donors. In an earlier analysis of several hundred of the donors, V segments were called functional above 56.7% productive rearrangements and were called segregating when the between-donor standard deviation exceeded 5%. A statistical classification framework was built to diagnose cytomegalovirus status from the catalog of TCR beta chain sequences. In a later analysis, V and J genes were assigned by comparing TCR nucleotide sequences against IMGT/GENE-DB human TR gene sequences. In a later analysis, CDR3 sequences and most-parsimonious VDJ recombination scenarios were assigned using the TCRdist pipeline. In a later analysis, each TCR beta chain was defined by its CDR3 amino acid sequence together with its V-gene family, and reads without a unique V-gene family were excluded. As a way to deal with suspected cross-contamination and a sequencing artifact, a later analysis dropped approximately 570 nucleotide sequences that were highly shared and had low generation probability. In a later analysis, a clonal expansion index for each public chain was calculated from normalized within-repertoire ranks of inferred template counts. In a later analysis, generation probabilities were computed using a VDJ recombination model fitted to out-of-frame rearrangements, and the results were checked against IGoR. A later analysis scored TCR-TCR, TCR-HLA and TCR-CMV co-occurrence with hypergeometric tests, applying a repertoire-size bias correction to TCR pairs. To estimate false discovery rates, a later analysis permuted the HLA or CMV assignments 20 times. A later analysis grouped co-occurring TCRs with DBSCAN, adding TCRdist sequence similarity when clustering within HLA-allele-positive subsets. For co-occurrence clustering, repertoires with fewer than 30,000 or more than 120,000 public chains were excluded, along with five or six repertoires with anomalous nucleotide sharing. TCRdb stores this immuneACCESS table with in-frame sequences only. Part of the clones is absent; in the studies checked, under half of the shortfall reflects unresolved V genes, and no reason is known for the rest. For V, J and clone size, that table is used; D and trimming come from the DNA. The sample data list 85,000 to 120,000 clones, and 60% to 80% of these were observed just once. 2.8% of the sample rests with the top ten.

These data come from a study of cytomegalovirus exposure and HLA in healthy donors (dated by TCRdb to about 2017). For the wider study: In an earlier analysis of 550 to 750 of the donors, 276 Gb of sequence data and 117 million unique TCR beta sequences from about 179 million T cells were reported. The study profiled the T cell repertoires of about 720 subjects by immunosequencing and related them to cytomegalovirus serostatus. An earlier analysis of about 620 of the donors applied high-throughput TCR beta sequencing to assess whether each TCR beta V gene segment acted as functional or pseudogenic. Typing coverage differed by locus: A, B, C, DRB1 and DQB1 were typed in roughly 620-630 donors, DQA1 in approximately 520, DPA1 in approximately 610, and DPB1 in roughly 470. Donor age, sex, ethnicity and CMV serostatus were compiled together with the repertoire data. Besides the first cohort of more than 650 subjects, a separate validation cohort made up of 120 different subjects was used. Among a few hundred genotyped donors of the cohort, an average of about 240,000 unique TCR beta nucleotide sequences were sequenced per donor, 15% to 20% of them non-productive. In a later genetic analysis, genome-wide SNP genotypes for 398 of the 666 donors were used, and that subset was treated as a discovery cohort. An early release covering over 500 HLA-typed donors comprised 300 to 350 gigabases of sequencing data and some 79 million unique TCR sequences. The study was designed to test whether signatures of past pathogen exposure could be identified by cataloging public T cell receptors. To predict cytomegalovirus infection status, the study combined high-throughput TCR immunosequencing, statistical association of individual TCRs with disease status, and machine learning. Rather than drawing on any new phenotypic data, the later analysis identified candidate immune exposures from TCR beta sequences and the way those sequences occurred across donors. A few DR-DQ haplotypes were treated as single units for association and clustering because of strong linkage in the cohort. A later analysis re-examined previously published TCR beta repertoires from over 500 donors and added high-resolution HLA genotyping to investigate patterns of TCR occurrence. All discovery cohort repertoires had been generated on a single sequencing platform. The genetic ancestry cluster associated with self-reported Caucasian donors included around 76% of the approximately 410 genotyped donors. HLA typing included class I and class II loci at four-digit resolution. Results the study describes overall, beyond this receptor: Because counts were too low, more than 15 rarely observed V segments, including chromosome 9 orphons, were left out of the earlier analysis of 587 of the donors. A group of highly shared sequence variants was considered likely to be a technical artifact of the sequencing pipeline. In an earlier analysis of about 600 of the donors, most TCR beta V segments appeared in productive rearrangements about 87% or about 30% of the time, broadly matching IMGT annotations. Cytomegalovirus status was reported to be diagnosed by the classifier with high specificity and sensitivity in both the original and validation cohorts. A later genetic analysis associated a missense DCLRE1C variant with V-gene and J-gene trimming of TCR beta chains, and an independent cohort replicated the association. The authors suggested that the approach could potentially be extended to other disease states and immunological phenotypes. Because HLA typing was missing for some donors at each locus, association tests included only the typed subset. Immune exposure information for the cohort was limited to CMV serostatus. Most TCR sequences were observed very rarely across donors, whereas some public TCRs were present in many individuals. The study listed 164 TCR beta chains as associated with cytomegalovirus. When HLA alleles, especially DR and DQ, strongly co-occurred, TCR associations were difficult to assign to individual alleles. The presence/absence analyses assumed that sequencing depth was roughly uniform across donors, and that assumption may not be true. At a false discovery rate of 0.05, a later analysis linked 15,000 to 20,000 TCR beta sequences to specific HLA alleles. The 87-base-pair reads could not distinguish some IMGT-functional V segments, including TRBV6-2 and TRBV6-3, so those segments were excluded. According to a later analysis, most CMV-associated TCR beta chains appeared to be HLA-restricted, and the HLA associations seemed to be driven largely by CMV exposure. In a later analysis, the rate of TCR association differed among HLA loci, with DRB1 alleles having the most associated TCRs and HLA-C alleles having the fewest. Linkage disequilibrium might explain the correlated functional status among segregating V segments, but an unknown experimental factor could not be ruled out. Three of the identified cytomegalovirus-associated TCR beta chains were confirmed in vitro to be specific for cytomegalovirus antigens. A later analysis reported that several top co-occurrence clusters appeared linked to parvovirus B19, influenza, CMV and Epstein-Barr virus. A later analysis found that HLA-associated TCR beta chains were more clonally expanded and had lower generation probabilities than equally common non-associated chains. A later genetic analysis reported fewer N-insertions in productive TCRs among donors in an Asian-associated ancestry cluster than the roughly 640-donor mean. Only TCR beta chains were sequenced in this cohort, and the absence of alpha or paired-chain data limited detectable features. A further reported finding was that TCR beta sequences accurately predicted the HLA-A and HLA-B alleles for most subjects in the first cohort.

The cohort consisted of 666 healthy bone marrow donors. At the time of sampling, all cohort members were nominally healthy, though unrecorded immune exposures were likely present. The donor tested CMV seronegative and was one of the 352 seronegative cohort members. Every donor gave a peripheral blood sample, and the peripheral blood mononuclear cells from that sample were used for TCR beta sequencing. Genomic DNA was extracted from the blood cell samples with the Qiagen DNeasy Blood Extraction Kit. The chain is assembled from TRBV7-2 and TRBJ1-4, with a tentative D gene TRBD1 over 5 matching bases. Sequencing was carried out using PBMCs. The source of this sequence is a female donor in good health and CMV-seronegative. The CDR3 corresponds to CASSLGQGPNEKLFF. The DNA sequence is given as TGTGCCAGCAGCTTAGGCCAGGGCCCTAATGAAAAACTGTTTTTT. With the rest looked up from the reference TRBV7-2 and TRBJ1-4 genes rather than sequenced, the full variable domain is GAGVSQSPSNKVTEKGKDVELRCDPISGHTALYWYRQSLGQGLEFLIYFQGNSAPDKSGLPSDRFSAERTGGSVSTLTIQRTQQEDSAVYLCASSLGQGPNEKLFFGSGTQLSVL.